This TCR beta chain was profiled in a study of blood T cell repertoires in COVID-19. Study details: PBMCs, B-cell-depleted T cells, or T cells provided the cDNA or gDNA that made up the material.

Produced via immunoSEQ multiplex PCR; TCRdb's table is partial and in-frame only. Altogether about 150,000 clones are present, around 90% being singletons, with the ten largest covering approximately 3.8%. Ages ranged from 18 to 89 years, with residence in about 24 US areas. This clone was seen a handful of times. Trimming took 3 bases from V and 6 from J; bases not matched to a gene: 11. CDR1 and CDR2 from the germline V gene are SGDLS and YYNGEE. The CDR3 runs 15 residues. Sample: PBMCs or T cells enriched from blood (not recorded which). The TCR was taken from a woman in her 40s who had been exposed to COVID-19. V and J are TRBV9 and TRBJ1-1; 7 nucleotides line up with TRBD1. The CDR3 DNA reads as TGTGCCAGCAGCGATGGGCGACAGGGCGGCGCTGAAGCTTTCTTT. This encodes CASSDGRQGGAEAFF. The entire variable domain, with the rest obtained from reference TRBV9 and TRBJ1-1, is as follows: DSGVTQTPKHLITATGQRVTLRCSPRSGDLSVYWYQQSLDQGLQFLIQYYNGEERAKGNILERFSAQQFPDLHSELNLSSLELGDSALYFCASSDGRQGGAEAFFGQGTRLTVV.